These 17 T cell receptor beta chains came from one sample sequenced in a study of blood T cells in healthy people across ages. Together with a sample-barcoded 5' primer, a J-beta primer mix was included in a second PCR lasting about 7 to 11 cycles. TCRdb reprocessed the 5' RACE reads with MiXCR, giving one entry per CDR3 protein. The top ten clones hold less than 20% of a sample with around 800,000 distinct CDR3 sequences, more than 35% of them seen once. Material: blood. These receptors were taken from a man older than 75 in good health.

This rearrangement joins TRBV3-1 to TRBJ1-2; 12 positions agree with TRBD1. V shed 4 bases, J shed 1 base, and the junction held 7 bases outside the gene matches. This CDR3 comprises 17 residues. CDR1 and CDR2 (germline): LGHDT, YNNKEL (reference sequence). The CDR3 coding sequence is TGTGCCAGCAGCCGGGGACAGGGGGCGAGGTTTAACTATGGCTACACCTTC. This sequence encodes CASSRGQGARFNYGYTF.

The chain couples TRBV5-6 to TRBJ2-1; a weak D match, TRBD1 (6 bases). There are 17 residues in the CDR3. Between the trimmed V and J ends, which lost 1 base and 0 bases, there was a span of 14 bases. Germline CDR1 is SGHDT and CDR2 is YYEEEE. CDR3: CASSLFLRGSSYNEQFF. As DNA, the CDR3 is TGTGCCAGCAGCTTGTTTTTGAGGGGGAGCTCCTACAATGAGCAGTTCTTC.

This chain's CDR3 is CASSNRRQGGGYTF. The CDR3 coding sequence is TGTGCCAGCAGTAACAGACGACAGGGCGGGGGCTACACCTTC. The J gene is TRBJ1-2, the V gene TRBV12-3 or TRBV12-4, with 7 bases identical to TRBD1. The J segment lost 8 bases and the V segment lost 5 bases, leaving 11 bases of the junction unmatched. The length of the CDR3 is 14 residues.

This chain connects TRBV20-1 to TRBJ2-4; no definite D call. The CDR3 is made up of 13 amino acids. Trimming removed 5 bases at V and 0 bases at J, with 8 bases between. Germline CDR1 and CDR2: DFQATT and SNEGSKA (reference sequence). CDR3 in amino acids: CSARSGAKNIQYF. In DNA form, the CDR3 reads TGCAGTGCTCGGTCAGGAGCCAAAAACATTCAGTACTTC.

This sequence joins TRBV18 and TRBJ2-2, with a weak D call TRBD2 (5 bases). Trimming took 6 bases from V and 9 from J, leaving 14 bases between them. Germline V gene sequence: CDR1 KGHSH, CDR2 LQKENI. The CDR3 consists of 13 residues. The CDR3 bases are TGTGCCAGCTCTAGCGATGAATACCGGGAGCTGTTTTTT. Amino acid sequence: CASSSDEYRELFF.

The chain links TRBV2 to TRBJ2-7; 8 bases agree with TRBD1. Germline CDR1 SNHLY, CDR2 FYNNEI. The junction had 17 bases not matched to a gene; V was cut back by 7 bases and J by 6 bases. This CDR3 has 16 residues. CDR3 loop: CASTPRTGTGGGEQYF. The CDR3 bases are TGTGCCAGCACCCCCCGAACCGGGACAGGAGGTGGCGAGCAGTACTTC.

This clonotype was found many times. The chain recombines TRBV7-2 with TRBJ2-5, with 7 bases lining up with TRBD1. Losses at the gene ends were 5 bases for V and 1 base for J; bases not matched to a gene: 7. Germline assignment: CDR1 SGHTA and CDR2 FQGNSA. The CDR3 has 15 amino acids. The chain's CDR3 is CASSRHGDSQETQYF. The CDR3 DNA reads TGTGCCAGCAGCCGCCATGGGGACAGCCAAGAGACCCAGTACTTC.

Concerning this clonotype: Being one base from a much bigger clone, this may be a read error. J is TRBJ2-5 and V is TRBV5-1, with TRBD1 identical over 7 bases. The J call may be mistaken, given a closer DNA end match to TRBJ2-7. This CDR3 is 14 amino acids long. The V gene's germline CDR1 is SGHRS and CDR2 YFSETQ. The CDR3 bases are TGCGCCGGCAGCCCCGGGACAGAGATTTACGAGCAGTACTTC. Its translation: CAGSPGTEIYEQYF.

This chain uses TRBV4-2 with TRBJ1-1; maybe TRBD1 (5 bases). Germline CDR1 and CDR2: LGHNA and YNFKEQ. The CDR3 is 15 residues long. V lost 0 bases and J 7 bases, leaving 15 bases between the germline ends. The CDR3 spells CASSQDGARGDEAFF. The CDR3 coding sequence is TGTGCCAGCAGCCAAGATGGGGCTCGTGGAGATGAAGCTTTCTTT.

The chain employs TRBV5-4 and TRBJ2-1; D might be TRBD2 (5 bases). The germline V gene encodes CDR1 SGHNT and CDR2 YYREEE (reference sequence). The CDR3 contains 13 residues. V was cut by 4 bases and J by 7 bases, with 12 bases left in between. For the CDR3, the DNA is TGTGCCAGCAGCGCCGACACGGGAAATGAGCAGTTCTTC. This codes for CASSADTGNEQFF.

This clonotype was observed at least ten times. V gene TRBV5-1 combines with J gene TRBJ2-1; either TRBD1 or TRBD2 may fit D (5 bases each). The germline V gene has CDR1 SGHRS and CDR2 YFSETQ. This CDR3 has 16 residues. Trimming took off 0 bases at V and 0 bases at J, with 10 bases between the two ends. CDR3 bases: TGCGCCAGCAGCTTGGACCCAGGGAGCTCCTACAATGAGCAGTTCTTC. Its translation: CASSLDPGSSYNEQFF.

This clonotype was observed a handful of times. CDR3 DNA sequence: TGCAGCGTCAAACTAGAGGAGCAGTTCTTC. Protein sequence: CSVKLEEQFF. The chain couples TRBV29-1 to TRBJ2-1, with D maybe TRBD2 (5 bases). Germline assignment: CDR1 SQVTM and CDR2 ANQGSEA. Trimming took 6 bases from V and 10 from J, leaving 10 bases between them. The CDR3 consists of 10 residues.

The chain couples TRBV27 to TRBJ2-7; D may be TRBD1 (5 bases). From germline, CDR1 is MNHEY and CDR2 SMNVEV (reference sequence). Trimming pared 7 bases from V and 7 bases from J, leaving 11 bases between. This CDR3 has 11 residues. The chain's CDR3 is CASIQGSEQYF. As DNA, the CDR3 is TGTGCCAGCATTCAGGGCAGTGAGCAGTACTTC.

This clonotype appeared a few times. This chain uses TRBV5-6 with TRBJ2-3, with D perhaps matching TRBD2 (6 bases). Trimming took off 1 base at V and 4 bases at J, with 10 bases between the two ends. The CDR3 is 14 residues long. Germline CDR1 reads SGHDT; CDR2 reads YYEEEE. Here the CDR3 reads CASSLRGWADTQYF. As DNA, the CDR3 is TGTGCCAGCAGCTTGCGGGGGTGGGCAGATACGCAGTATTTT. The whole variable domain, filled in from reference TRBV5-6 and TRBJ2-3, reads DAGVTQSPTHLIKTRGQQVTLRCSPKSGHDTVSWYQQALGQGPQFIFQYYEEEERQRGNFPDRFSGHQFPNYSSELNVNALLLGDSALYLCASSLRGWADTQYFGPGTRLTVL.

The chain recombines TRBV28 with TRBJ1-5; D not certain. V was shortened by 6 bases and J by 2 bases, with 8 bases between the two germline ends. Germline values: CDR1 MDHEN, CDR2 SYDVKM. CDR3 length: 13 amino acids. This CDR3 reads CASRNNRNQPQHF. The CDR3 coding sequence is TGTGCCAGCAGAAACAATCGCAATCAGCCCCAGCATTTT.

The gene calls are TRBV4-2 and TRBJ2-3, with 8 bases identical to TRBD2. The CDR3 has 15 amino acids. From germline, CDR1 is LGHNA and CDR2 YNFKEQ. Trimming cost V 1 base and J 3 bases; bases outside gene matches: 3. The CDR3 reads CASSQVPGGTDTQYF. The CDR3 nucleotides are TGTGCCAGCAGCCAAGTTCCGGGAGGGACAGATACGCAGTATTTT.

This chain joins TRBV23-1 and TRBJ2-1; D remains unclear. TRBV23-1 is flagged as an ORF with uncertain function. This CDR3 is built from 18 residues. Trimming stripped 3 bases from V and 0 bases from J, with 18 bases between. The CDR3 loop is CASSQAMGFYGSYNEQFF. CDR3 bases: TGCGCCAGCAGTCAGGCAATGGGATTTTACGGCTCCTACAATGAGCAGTTCTTC.